The following is a T cell receptor beta chain sequence with its context. This sample was taken from a study of molecular identifiers for immune sequencing clone quantification. Preparation of the bulk TCR libraries relied on previously described methods and listed TCR primers. One entry per CDR3 protein results from TCRdb running MiXCR on the PCR reads. The repertoire holds some 590,000 distinct CDR3 sequences, with about 25% as singletons. V gave up 5 bases and J gave up 2 bases, with 15 bases separating them. The germline V gene has CDR1 MNHEY and CDR2 SMNVEV (reference sequence). The CDR3 loop spans 15 amino acids.

This TCR was sampled from a human donor in good health. Some libraries in this study had Jurkat cell RNA spiked in. This sequence joins TRBV27 and TRBJ1-2, with D unclear. Sequencing used naive CD8+ T cells from blood, with Jurkat cell RNA spiked in. Subset of the sample: FACS-sorted CD8+CD4-CCR7+CD45RA+ naive T cells. CDR3 in amino acids: CASSPLRTGNYGYTF. As DNA, the CDR3 is TGTGCCAGCAGTCCCCTCCGGACGGGGAACTATGGCTACACCTTC.